This TCR beta chain emerged from a study of technical replicates of blood from several donors. Data came from immunoSEQ multiplex PCR; TCRdb stores just in-frame clones and leaves some out. Among 55,000 to 80,000 clones listed, about nine tenths were seen once. Between the trimmed V and J ends, which lost 8 bases and 1 base, there was a span of 15 bases. Germline assignment: CDR1 LNHNV and CDR2 YYDKDF (reference sequence). This CDR3 region has 15 residues. The sequence derives from a human donor in good health. Some clones in this sample may be carry-over from other donors' samples. J is TRBJ1-3 and V is TRBV15, with a weak D call TRBD1 (5 bases). The sample was PBMCs. This CDR3 reads CATSRSRGSGNTIYF. CDR3 bases: TGTGCCACCTCGAGGTCGCGGGGGTCTGGAAACACCATATATTTT.